Listed here are 7 T cell receptor beta chains from one sample, sequenced in a study of blood T cell repertoires in COVID-19. Profiled with immunoSEQ multiplex PCR; TCRdb holds only in-frame clones, not every one. Of approximately 150,000 clones in the sample, around 80% were seen once. Sequences were obtained from PBMCs or T cells enriched from blood (not recorded which). The receptors here all came from a woman between 65 and 79 years old in a cohort exposed to, infected with or recovered from COVID-19 (not recorded which).

The chain carries TRBV19 and TRBJ2-2, with 11 positions matching TRBD1. The CDR3 is 17 residues long. V was pared by 2 bases and J by 5 bases, with 7 bases of the junction left unmatched. Germline V lookup: CDR1 LNHDA, CDR2 SQIVND (reference sequence). The CDR3 nucleotides are TGTGCCAGTAGTATACCCTCCGGGACAGGGGGTACCGGGGAGCTGTTTTTT. Amino acids: CASSIPSGTGGTGELFF.

The CDR3 DNA reads as TGCGCCAGCAGACAACGGGGGTCTGGGGCCAACGTCCTGACTTTC. Translated: CASRQRGSGANVLTF. The chain links TRBV5-1 to TRBJ2-6, with a tentative D call TRBD2 (6 bases). Germline V gene lookup returns CDR1 SGHRS and CDR2 YFSETQ. The V gene lost 5 bases and the J gene lost 1 base, with 10 bases spanning the gap. The length of the CDR3 is 15 residues.

The chain is built from TRBV6-5 and TRBJ2-1; 9 nucleotides agree with TRBD1. The V gene end was trimmed by 2 bases and the J gene end by 4 bases; junction bases not matched to a gene: 6. The CDR3 has 16 residues. The germline gives CDR1 MNHEY, CDR2 SVGAGI. CDR3 protein: CASSYAGTGTYNEQFF. CDR3 DNA sequence: TGTGCCAGCAGTTACGCGGGGACAGGGACTTACAATGAGCAGTTCTTC.

This clone was seen once. The chain employs TRBV19 and TRBJ2-1; possibly TRBD2 for D (6 bases). The germline gives CDR1 LNHDA, CDR2 SQIVND (reference sequence). V shed 1 base and J shed 9 bases, with 22 bases lying between them. The CDR3 is made up of 17 amino acids. The DNA for the CDR3 is TGTGCCAGTAGTATAGGCGGGATTGGCCTTAATTACCTTGAGCAGTTCTTC. Residues: CASSIGGIGLNYLEQFF. Looking up the rest from reference TRBV19 and TRBJ2-1 gives the full variable domain: DGGITQSPKYLFRKEGQNVTLSCEQNLNHDAMYWYRQDPGQGLRLIYYSQIVNDFQKGDIAEGYSVSREKKESFPLTVTSAQKNPTAFYLCASSIGGIGLNYLEQFFGPGTRLTVL.

The J gene is TRBJ2-3, the V gene TRBV12-5, with D unresolved. The CDR3 extends over 12 amino acids. Between the trimmed V and J ends, which lost 6 bases and 0 bases, there was a span of 4 bases. Germline values: CDR1 LGHNT, CDR2 FRNRAP. The CDR3 is CASGISTDTQYF. CDR3 bases: TGTGCTAGTGGAATAAGCACAGATACGCAGTATTTT.

The chain recombines TRBV27 with TRBJ2-3, with no clear D. The V end lost 2 bases, the J end lost 2 bases, and 5 bases lay between the germline ends. This CDR3 is built from 13 residues. Germline V gene lookup returns CDR1 MNHEY and CDR2 SMNVEV (reference sequence). The CDR3 region has the DNA TGTGCCAGCAGTTTAGCTAACACAGATACGCAGTATTTT. As protein: CASSLANTDTQYF.

This clone was seen more than once but under ten times. V gene TRBV27 combines with J gene TRBJ1-2, with 7 bases lining up with TRBD1. CDR1 and CDR2 (germline): MNHEY, SMNVEV (reference sequence). The V gene end was trimmed by 4 bases and the J gene end by 6 bases; junction bases not matched to a gene: 5. The CDR3 spans 13 residues. The CDR3 region has the DNA TGTGCCAGCAGTTCAGGGGGTCTCCATGGCTACACCTTC. Protein product: CASSSGGLHGYTF.